The T cell receptor (beta chain) described here comes from a study of beta chain features in type 1 diabetes. Study context: Across every sample, over 100 million sorted cells were examined in total.

Looked up from germline, CDR1 is MNHNY and CDR2 is SVGAGI (reference sequence). Trimming pared 2 bases from V and 7 bases from J, leaving 6 bases between. The CDR3 totals 12 residues. Reverse transcription of all isolated RNA meant that expressed TCRB transcripts were sequenced. Measured with immunoSEQ multiplex PCR; TCRdb has only the in-frame clones, and not every one. The sample has a few hundred thousand clones; approximately 10% are singletons. The study, taken as a whole, reports: Cells carrying high TCR expression could end up over-represented when cDNA is sequenced. Naive, central memory and Treg TCRB repertoires seemed to resemble each other more closely in patients than they did in healthy donors. All four CD4+ subsets of Type 1 diabetes patients contained TCRB CDR3s that were moderately but significantly shorter.

This clone was seen a handful of times. Antigen specificity is unknown. V is TRBV6-6 and J is TRBJ1-5, with D possibly TRBD1 on 6 matching bases. The source of this sequence is a man aged 25 to 40 with type 1 diabetes. The sample comprised naive CD4+ T cells from blood. DNA of the CDR3: TGTGCCAGCAGTTACGACAGGCAGCCCCAGCATTTT. Its translation: CASSYDRQPQHF.